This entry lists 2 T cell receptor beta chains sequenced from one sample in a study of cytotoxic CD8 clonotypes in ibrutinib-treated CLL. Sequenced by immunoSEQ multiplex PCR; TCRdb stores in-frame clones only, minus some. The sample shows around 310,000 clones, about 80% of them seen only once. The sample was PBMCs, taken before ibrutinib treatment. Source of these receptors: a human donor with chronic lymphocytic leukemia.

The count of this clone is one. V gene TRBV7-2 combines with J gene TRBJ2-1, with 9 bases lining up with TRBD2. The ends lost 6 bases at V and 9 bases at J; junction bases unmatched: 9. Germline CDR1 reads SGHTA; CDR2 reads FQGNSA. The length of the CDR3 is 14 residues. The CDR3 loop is CASRPGLAVGEQFF. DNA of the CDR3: TGTGCCAGCAGACCGGGACTAGCAGTGGGTGAGCAGTTCTTC. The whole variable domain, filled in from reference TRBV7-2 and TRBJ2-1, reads GAGVSQSPSNKVTEKGKDVELRCDPISGHTALYWYRQSLGQGLEFLIYFQGNSAPDKSGLPSDRFSAERTGGSVSTLTIQRTQQEDSAVYLCASRPGLAVGEQFFGPGTRLTVL.

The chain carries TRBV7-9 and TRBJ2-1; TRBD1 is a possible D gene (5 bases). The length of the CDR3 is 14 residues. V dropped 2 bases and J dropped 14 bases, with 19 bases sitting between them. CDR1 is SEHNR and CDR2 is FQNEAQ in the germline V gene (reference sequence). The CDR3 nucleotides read TGTGCCAGCAGCTTAAATCAGGGCTACCCGGACGAGTTCTTC. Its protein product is CASSLNQGYPDEFF.